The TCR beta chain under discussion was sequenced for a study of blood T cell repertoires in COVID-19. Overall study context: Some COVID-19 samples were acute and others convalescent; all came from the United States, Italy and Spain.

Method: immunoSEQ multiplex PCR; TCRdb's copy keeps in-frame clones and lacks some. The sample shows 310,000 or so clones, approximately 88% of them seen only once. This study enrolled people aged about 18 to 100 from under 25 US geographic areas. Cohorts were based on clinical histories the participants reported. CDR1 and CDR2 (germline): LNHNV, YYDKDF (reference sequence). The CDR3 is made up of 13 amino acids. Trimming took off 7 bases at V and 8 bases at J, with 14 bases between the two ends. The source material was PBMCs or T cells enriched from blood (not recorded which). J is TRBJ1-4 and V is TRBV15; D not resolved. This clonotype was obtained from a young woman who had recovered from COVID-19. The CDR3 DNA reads TGTGCCACCACGAGGGATCTCCGGGAAAAACTGTTTTTT. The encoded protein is CATTRDLREKLFF.